The clone carrying this T cell receptor beta chain was seen repeatedly, ten times or more. Antigen unknown. The data are from a study of T cells in Graves' hyperthyroidism and ophthalmopathy. Study-level information: Peripheral blood specimens were obtained at initial diagnosis, prior to any treatment. Broader study findings: Most clonotypes expanded in the thyroid (above 0.001) were also present in blood.

Amplified regions were TCR beta CDR3 sequences from RNA transcripts. TCR CDR3 underwent first-round RT-PCR with the HTBI primer set. TCRdb passed the multiplex PCR reads through MiXCR, listing each CDR3 protein once. The table has around 350,000 distinct CDR3 sequences, less than 20% seen once. The CDR3 runs to 15 residues. Germline CDR1 is MNHNS and CDR2 is SASEGT. J was trimmed by 7 bases and V by 5 bases; bases with no gene match: 7. Among the patients, aged 18 to 65, hyperthyroidism was newly diagnosed and had lasted under 2 months. Diagnosis relied on clinical symptoms, serum thyroxine and TRAb, thyroid ultrasound and orbital computed tomography.

The sequence was obtained from a woman under 30 with Graves' hyperthyroidism that later progressed to Graves' ophthalmopathy. Sequenced material: blood. This chain connects TRBV6-1 to TRBJ2-1; 11 bases are a match to TRBD2. CDR3 coding DNA: TGTGCCAGCAGTTTACTAGCGGGAGAATGGAATGAGCAGTTCTTC. Residues: CASSLLAGEWNEQFF.